The 6 T cell receptor beta chains presented below share a single source sample, sequenced in a study of cytomegalovirus exposure and HLA in healthy donors. Amplification used 60 Vbeta primers and 13 Jbeta primers. Clones were sequenced by immunoSEQ multiplex PCR, and TCRdb holds only the in-frame ones, with some missing. The profile covers around 200,000 clones, with roughly four fifths appearing a single time and 3% to 4% taken by the ten largest. The sequencing input was PBMCs. The receptors shown here come from a woman in her twenties or thirties in good health and CMV-seropositive.

The chain couples TRBV25-1 to TRBJ2-7; D is perhaps TRBD1 (6 bases). This CDR3 has 13 amino acids. Trimming shortened V by 3 bases and J by 5 bases, and 11 bases separated the two germline ends. In germline, CDR1 is MGHDK, CDR2 SYGVNS. CDR3 DNA: TGTGCCAGCAGTGACTGGCAGGGGAACGAGCAGTACTTC. Translating it yields CASSDWQGNEQYF.

The chain recombines TRBV2 with TRBJ2-7, with TRBD1 matching 8 bases. The CDR3 is made up of 13 amino acids. V trimming: 8 bases; J trimming: 3 bases; junction bases outside the gene matches: 6. Germline V CDR1 and CDR2: SNHLY, FYNNEI. The DNA of the CDR3 is TGTGCCAGCCTGACAGGGGATCTCTACGAGCAGTACTTC. This encodes CASLTGDLYEQYF.

This chain joins TRBV28 and TRBJ1-2; TRBD1 agrees at 10 bases. The CDR3 length is 16 residues. Germline-derived CDR1 and CDR2 are MDHEN and SYDVKM. V dropped 5 bases and J dropped 1; count of bases not matched to a gene: 7. CDR3 sequence: CASSVVRTGGNYGYTF. As DNA, the CDR3 is TGTGCCAGCAGTGTAGTGAGGACAGGGGGTAACTATGGCTACACCTTC.

The rearrangement uses TRBV14 and TRBJ2-7; perhaps TRBD1 as D (6 bases). The CDR3 spans 15 residues. Germline assignment: CDR1 SGHDN and CDR2 FVKESK. Trimming took off 1 base at V and 7 bases at J, with 17 bases between the two ends. CDR3 loop: CASSQGATEGEEQYF. For the CDR3, the DNA is TGTGCCAGCAGCCAAGGGGCCACTGAGGGGGAGGAGCAGTACTTC. Complete variable domain (other parts from reference TRBV14 and TRBJ2-7): EAGVTQFPSHSVIEKGQTVTLRCDPISGHDNLYWYRRVMGKEIKFLLHFVKESKQDESGMPNNRFLAERTGGTYSTLKVQPAELEDSGVYFCASSQGATEGEEQYFGPGTRLTVT.

Details on this clone: The same CDR3 is also encoded by other DNA sequences in this sample. J is TRBJ1-5 and V is TRBV28, with a tentative D call TRBD1 (6 bases). The CDR3 has 17 residues. CDR1 MDHEN and CDR2 SYDVKM come from the germline V gene. V lost 5 bases and J lost 0, with 17 bases in between. The DNA of the CDR3 is TGTGCCAGCAGTGGAACGGGGGGCCCTTATAGCAATCAGCCCCAGCATTTT. Amino acids: CASSGTGGPYSNQPQHF. The full variable domain, rest sourced from reference TRBV28 and TRBJ1-5, is DVKVTQSSRYLVKRTGEKVFLECVQDMDHENMFWYRQDPGLGLRLIYFSYDVKMKEKGDIPEGYSVSREKKERFSLILESASTNQTSMYLCASSGTGGPYSNQPQHFGDGTRLSIL.

The V call is TRBV27, the J call TRBJ1-5, with TRBD1 as a possible D gene (6 bases). This CDR3 comprises 17 residues. Germline V CDR1 and CDR2: MNHEY, SMNVEV (reference sequence). The germline V and J ends were trimmed by 5 bases and 0 bases, with 17 bases remaining between them. The CDR3 bases are TGTGCCAGCAGTCCCTCTTACACAGGGAATAGCAATCAGCCCCAGCATTTT. Residues: CASSPSYTGNSNQPQHF.